The rows below give T cell receptor beta chains drawn from one sample of a study of cytomegalovirus exposure and HLA in healthy donors. TCRdb keeps only in-frame clones here, not all; method: immunoSEQ multiplex PCR. The sample contains about 150,000 clones, 70% to 85% of which appear only once. What was sequenced was PBMCs. These receptors all come from a man between 18 and 35 years old in good health and CMV-seronegative. Each CDR3 is given with its conserved first and last residue. The order of the fields is J gene, clone size, V gene, D gene, CDR3 protein, CDR3 DNA. A D gene is named only where the DNA matches it firmly. Some rows mark clone size as missing; the rest say once, few, many or name a class of expanded clone.

J: TRBJ1-2; size: .; V: TRBV28; D: .; CDR3: CASSWVGGTDGYTF; DNA: TGTGCCAGCAGTTGGGTTGGAGGGACCGATGGCTACACCTTC
J: TRBJ1-5; size: .; V: TRBV4-1; D: .; CDR3: CASSPQGQLSYQPQHF; DNA: TGCGCCAGCAGCCCCCAGGGACAACTTAGCTATCAGCCCCAGCATTTT
J: TRBJ2-1; size: .; V: TRBV9; D: .; CDR3: CASSVAGFEYNEQFF; DNA: TGTGCCAGCAGCGTAGCGGGTTTTGAGTACAATGAGCAGTTCTTC
J: TRBJ1-5; size: .; V: TRBV5-1; D: TRBD1; CDR3: CASSLEGGPQHF; DNA: TGCGCCAGCAGCTTGGAAGGGGGCCCCCAGCATTTT
J: TRBJ2-3; size: few; V: TRBV11-3; D: TRBD2; CDR3: CASSLAASGATDTQYF; DNA: TGTGCCAGCAGCTTAGCTGCTAGCGGGGCCACAGATACGCAGTATTTT
J: TRBJ2-3; size: .; V: TRBV1; D: .; CDR3: CTSSQRRSGGVTDTQYF; DNA: TGCACCAGCAGCCAGAGGAGAAGCGGGGGGGTCACAGATACGCAGTATTTT
J: TRBJ2-3; size: .; V: TRBV2; D: TRBD1; CDR3: CASSEDRGSDTQYF; DNA: TGTGCCAGCAGCGAGGACAGGGGGTCAGATACGCAGTATTTT
J: TRBJ2-7; size: .; V: TRBV2; D: .; CDR3: CASSEKGYLRSGQYF; DNA: TGTGCCAGCAGTGAGAAGGGGTACCTTCGCTCCGGGCAGTACTTC
J: TRBJ1-1; size: .; V: TRBV20-1; D: .; CDR3: CSARGPTEAFF; DNA: TGCAGTGCTAGAGGGCCCACTGAAGCTTTCTTT
J: TRBJ1-5; size: .; V: TRBV27; D: .; CDR3: CASSLSDRGAGGQPQHF; DNA: TGTGCCAGCAGTTTATCGGATCGGGGGGCCGGAGGGCAGCCCCAGCATTTT
J: TRBJ2-7; size: few; V: TRBV5-6; D: TRBD2; CDR3: CASSPGLAGVVYEQYF; DNA: TGTGCCAGCAGCCCCGGACTAGCGGGGGTTGTCTACGAGCAGTACTTC
J: TRBJ1-1; size: few; V: TRBV9; D: .; CDR3: CASSVGGSWGLAEAFF; DNA: TGTGCCAGCAGCGTAGGAGGTTCTTGGGGCCTCGCTGAAGCTTTCTTT
J: TRBJ2-7; size: once; V: TRBV27; D: .; CDR3: CASSPTPGQNYYEQYF; DNA: TGTGCCAGCAGTCCTACCCCCGGACAGAATTACTACGAGCAGTACTTC
J: TRBJ2-7; size: .; V: TRBV7-8; D: TRBD1; CDR3: CASSLPSWGQGASTREQYF; DNA: TGTGCCAGCAGCTTGCCATCATGGGGACAGGGGGCTTCCACCCGCGAGCAGTACTTC
J: TRBJ2-1; size: .; V: TRBV29-1; D: .; CDR3: CSVEGAQGDYNEQFF; DNA: TGCAGCGTGGAAGGTGCGCAGGGCGACTACAATGAGCAGTTCTTC
J: TRBJ1-2; size: .; V: TRBV7-2; D: TRBD1; CDR3: CASSFPPRQGNSNYGYTF; DNA: TGTGCCAGCAGCTTCCCCCCCCGACAGGGAAACAGTAACTATGGCTACACCTTC
J: TRBJ2-2; size: few; V: TRBV19; D: TRBD2; CDR3: CASSISGRNTGELFF; DNA: TGTGCCAGTAGTATTAGCGGGAGGAACACCGGGGAGCTGTTTTTT
J: TRBJ1-1; size: .; V: TRBV9; D: .; CDR3: CASSVVDGTEAFF; DNA: TGTGCCAGCAGCGTAGTAGATGGCACTGAAGCTTTCTTT
J: TRBJ1-1; size: .; V: TRBV18; D: .; CDR3: CASSLGGDTEAFF; DNA: TGTGCCAGCTCTCTGGGCGGGGACACTGAAGCTTTCTTT
J: TRBJ2-1; size: .; V: TRBV29-1; D: .; CDR3: CSATGGPNEQFF; DNA: TGCAGCGCAACCGGGGGTCCGAATGAGCAGTTCTTC
J: TRBJ2-1; size: .; V: TRBV5-1; D: TRBD2; CDR3: CASSSLGEGWSFF; DNA: TGCGCCAGCAGCTCGCTCGGGGAGGGGTGGTCGTTCTTC
J: TRBJ2-1; size: .; V: TRBV7-3; D: TRBD2; CDR3: CASSLTAVSGGFGGEQFF; DNA: TGTGCCAGCAGCTTAACGGCGGTTAGCGGGGGGTTTGGGGGTGAGCAGTTCTTC
J: TRBJ2-1; size: .; V: TRBV7-9; D: .; CDR3: CATRGAPIEQFF; DNA: TGTGCCACCAGGGGGGCCCCGATTGAGCAGTTCTTC
J: TRBJ1-4; size: few; V: TRBV6-1; D: .; CDR3: CASSESAPVREKLFF; DNA: TGTGCCAGCAGTGAATCAGCGCCGGTCCGGGAAAAACTGTTTTTT
J: TRBJ2-7; size: .; V: TRBV4-3; D: TRBD1; CDR3: CASSPDRGGRSYEQYF; DNA: TGCGCCAGCAGCCCCGACAGGGGAGGTCGCTCCTACGAGCAGTACTTC
J: TRBJ1-5; size: .; V: TRBV6-1; D: TRBD1; CDR3: CASSQGAGPFWPQHF; DNA: TGTGCCAGCAGCCAGGGGGCAGGCCCATTCTGGCCCCAGCATTTT
J: TRBJ1-2; size: .; V: TRBV12-5; D: .; CDR3: CASGRGTEFGQSYTF; DNA: TGTGCTAGTGGTCGGGGGACGGAGTTTGGTCAAAGCTACACCTTC
J: TRBJ2-2; size: once; V: TRBV7-2; D: .; CDR3: CASSNRNTGELFF; DNA: TGTGCCAGCAGCAATCGGAACACCGGGGAGCTGTTTTTT
J: TRBJ2-7; size: .; V: TRBV7-9; D: .; CDR3: CASSLPRAYEQYF; DNA: TGTGCCAGCAGCTTACCCCGTGCCTACGAGCAGTACTTC
J: TRBJ2-5; size: .; V: TRBV27; D: .; CDR3: CASSSPYQETQYF; DNA: TGTGCCAGCAGCTCCCCGTACCAAGAGACCCAGTACTTC
J: TRBJ2-7; size: .; V: TRBV15; D: TRBD1; CDR3: CATSRDWGQTYEQYF; DNA: TGTGCCACCAGCAGAGATTGGGGACAGACCTACGAGCAGTACTTC
J: TRBJ2-6; size: .; V: TRBV2; D: .; CDR3: CASSTQGSGANVLTF; DNA: TGTGCCAGCAGTACACAGGGCTCTGGGGCCAACGTCCTGACTTTC
J: TRBJ2-7; size: .; V: TRBV5-1; D: TRBD1; CDR3: CASSLGTGLLYEQYF; DNA: TGCGCCAGCAGCCTAGGGACAGGACTTCTCTACGAGCAGTACTTC
J: TRBJ2-7; size: .; V: TRBV6-5; D: TRBD2; CDR3: CASRTSGFHEQYF; DNA: TGTGCCAGCAGGACTAGCGGGTTCCACGAGCAGTACTTC
J: TRBJ2-3; size: .; V: TRBV27; D: TRBD1; CDR3: CASSLRGQGTDTQYF; DNA: TGTGCCAGCAGTTTAAGGGGACAGGGTACAGATACGCAGTATTTT
J: TRBJ1-6; size: .; V: TRBV27; D: .; CDR3: CASSLFGSAWNSPLHF; DNA: TGTGCCAGCAGTTTATTCGGGTCAGCATGGAATTCACCCCTCCACTTT
J: TRBJ2-7; size: .; V: TRBV19; D: .; CDR3: CASSIWSGHSYEQYF; DNA: TGTGCCAGTAGTATTTGGTCAGGGCACTCCTACGAGCAGTACTTC
J: TRBJ2-1; size: .; V: TRBV5-1; D: .; CDR3: CASSLAYNEQFF; DNA: TGCGCCAGCAGCTTGGCATACAATGAGCAGTTCTTC
J: TRBJ1-5; size: .; V: TRBV5-1; D: .; CDR3: CASSGVRGNGQPQHF; DNA: TGCGCCAGCAGCGGAGTCAGGGGTAACGGTCAGCCCCAGCATTTT
J: TRBJ2-1; size: .; V: TRBV9; D: TRBD1; CDR3: CASSSSRGQGYNEQFF; DNA: TGTGCCAGCAGCTCTTCACGAGGACAGGGTTACAATGAGCAGTTCTTC
J: TRBJ2-7; size: once; V: TRBV11-3; D: .; CDR3: CASSFRRTYEQYF; DNA: TGTGCCAGCAGCTTTAGGCGGACCTACGAGCAGTACTTC
J: TRBJ2-7; size: .; V: TRBV28; D: .; CDR3: CAGQDRRSYEQYF; DNA: TGTGCCGGGCAGGACAGAAGATCTTACGAGCAGTACTTC
J: TRBJ2-1; size: .; V: TRBV27; D: TRBD2; CDR3: CASSRVLAESYNEQFF; DNA: TGTGCCAGCAGTCGAGTACTAGCGGAGAGCTACAATGAGCAGTTCTTC
J: TRBJ2-2; size: .; V: TRBV5-1; D: TRBD2; CDR3: CASSSGLAGVTGELFF; DNA: TGCGCCAGCAGCTCGGGACTAGCGGGGGTCACCGGGGAGCTGTTTTTT
J: TRBJ2-7; size: .; V: TRBV6-1; D: .; CDR3: CASSEEDNNYEQYF; DNA: TGTGCCAGCAGTGAAGAAGATAACAACTACGAGCAGTACTTC